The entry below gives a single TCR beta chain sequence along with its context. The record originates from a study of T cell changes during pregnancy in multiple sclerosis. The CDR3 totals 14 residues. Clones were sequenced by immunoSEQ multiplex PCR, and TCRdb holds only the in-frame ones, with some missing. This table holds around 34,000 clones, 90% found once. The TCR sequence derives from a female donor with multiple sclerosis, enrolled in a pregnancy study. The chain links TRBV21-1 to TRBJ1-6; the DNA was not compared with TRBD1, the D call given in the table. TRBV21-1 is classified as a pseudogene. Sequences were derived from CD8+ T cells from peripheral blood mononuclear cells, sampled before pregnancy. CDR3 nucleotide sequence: TGTGCCAGTCGAGGGGGACAGACGCATTCACCCCTCCACTTT. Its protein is CASRGGQTHSPLHF.